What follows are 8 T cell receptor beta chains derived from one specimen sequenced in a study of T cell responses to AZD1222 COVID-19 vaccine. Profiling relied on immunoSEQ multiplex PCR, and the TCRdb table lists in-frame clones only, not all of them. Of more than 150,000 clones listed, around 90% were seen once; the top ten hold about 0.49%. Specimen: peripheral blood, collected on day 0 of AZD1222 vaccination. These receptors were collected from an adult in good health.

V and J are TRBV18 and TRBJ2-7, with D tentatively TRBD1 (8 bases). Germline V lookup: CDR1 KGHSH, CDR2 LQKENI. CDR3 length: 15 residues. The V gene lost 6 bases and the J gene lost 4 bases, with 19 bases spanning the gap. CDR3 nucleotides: TGTGCCAGCTCCGGGACAGGAGGGGAGGGGTACGAGCAGTACTTC. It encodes CASSGTGGEGYEQYF.

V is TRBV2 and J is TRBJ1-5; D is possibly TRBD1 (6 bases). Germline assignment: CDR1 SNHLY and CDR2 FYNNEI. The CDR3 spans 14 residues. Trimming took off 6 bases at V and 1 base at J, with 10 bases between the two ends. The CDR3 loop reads CASRAGVSNQPQHF. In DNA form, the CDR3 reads TGTGCCAGCAGGGCAGGGGTAAGCAATCAGCCCCAGCATTTT.

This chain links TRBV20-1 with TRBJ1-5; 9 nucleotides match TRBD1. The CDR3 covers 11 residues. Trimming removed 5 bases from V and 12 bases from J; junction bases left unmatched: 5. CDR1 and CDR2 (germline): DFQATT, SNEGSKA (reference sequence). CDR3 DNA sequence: TGCAGTGCTCCCGGGACAGGGAGCCAGCATTTT. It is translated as CSAPGTGSQHF.

CDR3 DNA sequence: TGTGCCAGTAGCAAAGACAGGGTAATGGCTGAAGCTTTCTTT. It specifies CASSKDRVMAEAFF. The V call is TRBV19, the J call TRBJ1-1, with 7 bases that match TRBD1. This CDR3 region has 14 residues. Looked up from germline, CDR1 is LNHDA and CDR2 is SQIVND (reference sequence). V dropped 6 bases and J dropped 6; count of bases not matched to a gene: 10.

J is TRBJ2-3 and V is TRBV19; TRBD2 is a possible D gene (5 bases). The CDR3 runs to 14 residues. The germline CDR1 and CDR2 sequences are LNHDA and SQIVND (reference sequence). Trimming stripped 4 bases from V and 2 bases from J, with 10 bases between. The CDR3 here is CASSSWEITDTQYF. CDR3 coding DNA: TGTGCCAGTAGTAGCTGGGAGATCACAGATACGCAGTATTTT. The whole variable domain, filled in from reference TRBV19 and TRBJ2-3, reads DGGITQSPKYLFRKEGQNVTLSCEQNLNHDAMYWYRQDPGQGLRLIYYSQIVNDFQKGDIAEGYSVSREKKESFPLTVTSAQKNPTAFYLCASSSWEITDTQYFGPGTRLTVL.

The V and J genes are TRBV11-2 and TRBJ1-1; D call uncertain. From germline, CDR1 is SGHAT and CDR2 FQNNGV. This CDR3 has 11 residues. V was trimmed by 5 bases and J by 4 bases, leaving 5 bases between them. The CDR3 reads CASSLSTEAFF. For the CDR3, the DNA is TGTGCCAGCAGCCTAAGCACTGAAGCTTTCTTT. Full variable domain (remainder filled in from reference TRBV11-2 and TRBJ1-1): EAGVAQSPRYKIIEKRQSVAFWCNPISGHATLYWYQQILGQGPKLLIQFQNNGVVDDSQLPKDRFSAERLKGVDSTLKIQPAKLEDSAVYLCASSLSTEAFFGQGTRLTVV.

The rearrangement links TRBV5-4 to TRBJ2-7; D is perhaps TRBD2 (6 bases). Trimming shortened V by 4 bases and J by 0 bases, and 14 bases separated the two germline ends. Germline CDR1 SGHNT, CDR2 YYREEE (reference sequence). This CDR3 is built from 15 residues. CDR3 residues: CASSKPGLSSYEQYF. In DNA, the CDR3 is TGTGCCAGCAGCAAACCTGGACTAAGCTCCTACGAGCAGTACTTC.

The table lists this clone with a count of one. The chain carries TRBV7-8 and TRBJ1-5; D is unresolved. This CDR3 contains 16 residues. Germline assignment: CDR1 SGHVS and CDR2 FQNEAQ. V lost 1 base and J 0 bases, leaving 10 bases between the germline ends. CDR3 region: CASSLGGRYSNQPQHF. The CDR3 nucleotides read TGTGCCAGCAGCTTAGGAGGGCGATATAGCAATCAGCCCCAGCATTTT. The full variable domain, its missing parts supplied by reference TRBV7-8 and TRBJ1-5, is GAGVSQSPRYKVAKRGQDVALRCDPISGHVSLFWYQQALGQGPEFLTYFQNEAQLDKSGLPSDRFFAERPEGSVSTLKIQRTQQEDSAVYLCASSLGGRYSNQPQHFGDGTRLSIL.